This T cell receptor beta chain was retrieved from a study of post-analysis software for immune sequencing data. About the study: Relapsing-remitting, secondary progressive and progressive-relapsing multiple sclerosis were all included among the disease courses.

Libraries were made from TCR beta cDNA, and they carried unique molecular identifiers. Input populations of 1 to 10 million T cells gave rise to roughly 500,000 cDNA molecules. MiXCR, applied by TCRdb to the PCR reads, yields one record per CDR3 protein. The top ten clones hold around 4.5% of a sample with about 810,000 distinct CDR3 sequences, roughly 58% of them seen once. V was pared by 8 bases and J by 1 base, with 16 bases of the junction left unmatched. Germline V CDR1 and CDR2: SQVTM, ANQGSEA. The CDR3 covers 17 residues. Study results and limitations: Controls showed lower frequencies than patients for five TRBV segments, and TRBV5-6, TRBV5-1 and TRBV20-1 were among these. The authors found that F measure strongly co-clustered same-batch samples.

Comment on this clonotype: The antigen is undetermined.

The sequenced sample consisted of blood. The sequence was obtained from a girl aged 10-17 years with multiple sclerosis. The V gene is TRBV29-1, the J gene TRBJ2-3; 9 positions agree with TRBD2. The CDR3 region is CSTRTSVDFFGTDTQYF. The CDR3 region has the DNA TGCAGCACCCGGACTAGCGTGGATTTTTTTGGCACAGATACGCAGTATTTT.